This TCR beta chain is from a study of blood T cell repertoires in COVID-19. Study details: PBMCs, B-cell-depleted T cells, or T cells were the source of the cDNA or gDNA that made up the material.

The assay was immunoSEQ multiplex PCR, and TCRdb's table has in-frame clones only and misses some. The sample contains roughly 400,000 clones, about 87% of which appear only once. V shed 1 base and J shed 1 base, with 10 bases lying between them. This CDR3 has 15 residues. The V gene's germline CDR1 is KGHSH and CDR2 LQKENI. A few counts support this clone. The Seattle patients joined while their infection was active and were tracked longitudinally afterward. This rearrangement joins TRBV18 to TRBJ1-2; D is uncertain. The sequence was obtained from a woman aged 55 to 70 with COVID-19, enrolled during active disease. Sequencing was done on a sample of peripheral blood. The CDR3 DNA reads TGTGCCAGCTCACCACTCCCAGGTGATAACTATGGCTACACCTTC. Its protein product is CASSPLPGDNYGYTF.